Listed below are T cell receptor beta chains from one sample, sequenced in a study of T cell responses to AZD1222 COVID-19 vaccine. TCRdb's copy holds only in-frame clones and misses some; the assay was immunoSEQ multiplex PCR. The sample includes under 70,000 clones, less than 85% of them seen just once. The sequenced sample was peripheral blood, obtained on day 0 of MenACWY control vaccination. Every receptor here comes from an adult in good health. Each CDR3 is given with its conserved first and last residue. Fields, in order: J gene, V gene, CDR3 protein.

j_call: TRBJ2-7
v_call: TRBV30
cdr3_aa: CAWSLSGRDYEQYF

j_call: TRBJ2-1
v_call: TRBV29-1
cdr3_aa: CSARTSVLSTEQFF

j_call: TRBJ2-5
v_call: TRBV3-1/TRBV3-2
cdr3_aa: CASSPTIQETQYF

j_call: TRBJ1-6
v_call: TRBV9
cdr3_aa: CASSPSFRAEGNSPLHF

j_call: TRBJ1-1
v_call: TRBV6-6
cdr3_aa: CASRLLFTEAFF

j_call: TRBJ2-5
v_call: TRBV7-9
cdr3_aa: CASSLGSGGILETQYF

j_call: TRBJ1-3
v_call: TRBV30
cdr3_aa: CAWSEGLSGNTIYF

j_call: TRBJ1-5
v_call: TRBV30
cdr3_aa: CAWSSSGGTQHF

j_call: TRBJ2-7
v_call: TRBV30
cdr3_aa: CAWSVGQGYEQYF

j_call: TRBJ2-2
v_call: TRBV6-6
cdr3_aa: CASSPLLADGELFF

j_call: TRBJ1-6
v_call: TRBV6-5
cdr3_aa: CASSRQANSPLHF

j_call: TRBJ1-4
v_call: TRBV7-2
cdr3_aa: CASSLIPPGAGGEKLFF

j_call: TRBJ1-5
v_call: TRBV18
cdr3_aa: CASSPSSNNQPQHF

j_call: TRBJ2-1
v_call: TRBV7-8
cdr3_aa: CASSSRSGGSVGTKLDEQFF

j_call: TRBJ1-1
v_call: TRBV4-1
cdr3_aa: CASSQDVVGARSMNTEAFF

j_call: TRBJ1-6
v_call: TRBV24-1
cdr3_aa: CATSDFARSPLHF

j_call: TRBJ2-1
v_call: TRBV27
cdr3_aa: CASSLSASPYNEQFF

j_call: TRBJ1-1
v_call: TRBV7-9
cdr3_aa: CASSLSAQNTEAFF

j_call: TRBJ1-1
v_call: TRBV7-9
cdr3_aa: CASSDLGGLGTEAFF

j_call: TRBJ2-2
v_call: TRBV19
cdr3_aa: CASSIGRQGLNTGELFF

j_call: TRBJ1-6
v_call: TRBV5-8
cdr3_aa: CASSAGQQNSPLHF

j_call: TRBJ2-4
v_call: TRBV7-9
cdr3_aa: CASSQGQSSAKNIQYF

j_call: TRBJ2-3
v_call: TRBV19
cdr3_aa: CASSKGRISTDTQYF

j_call: TRBJ2-7
v_call: TRBV6-5
cdr3_aa: CASSREGSSYEQYF

j_call: TRBJ1-1
v_call: TRBV7-8
cdr3_aa: CASSLGGHGGEAFF

j_call: TRBJ2-2
v_call: TRBV5-1
cdr3_aa: CASSLRGNEIGELFF

j_call: TRBJ2-3
v_call: TRBV2
cdr3_aa: CASRGPGEDTQYF

j_call: TRBJ2-7
v_call: TRBV2
cdr3_aa: CASSALSYEQYF

j_call: TRBJ1-1
v_call: TRBV5-8
cdr3_aa: CASSALWTGLNTEAFF

j_call: TRBJ1-1
v_call: TRBV15
cdr3_aa: CATSRDRRTTGVNTEAFF

j_call: TRBJ1-6
v_call: TRBV30
cdr3_aa: CAYMTGENSPLHF

j_call: TRBJ2-6
v_call: TRBV5-8
cdr3_aa: CASSLKRSSGANVLTF

j_call: TRBJ2-5
v_call: TRBV6-6
cdr3_aa: CASSYSERETQYF

j_call: TRBJ2-7
v_call: TRBV7-8
cdr3_aa: CASSWRNRDSSYEQYF

j_call: TRBJ2-7
v_call: TRBV4-2
cdr3_aa: CASSQDLTRGQGEQYF

j_call: TRBJ2-7
v_call: TRBV29-1
cdr3_aa: CSVGEGFSREQYF

j_call: TRBJ1-1
v_call: TRBV7-2
cdr3_aa: CASSLSVTDTEAFF

j_call: TRBJ2-5
v_call: TRBV25-1
cdr3_aa: CASSHYSGAGETQYF

j_call: TRBJ1-5
v_call: TRBV28
cdr3_aa: CASSSGQGRSQPQHF

j_call: TRBJ1-4
v_call: TRBV11-2
cdr3_aa: CASKGPEAGKLFF

j_call: TRBJ1-3
v_call: TRBV24-1
cdr3_aa: CATSSGIGNTIYF

j_call: TRBJ2-2
v_call: TRBV6-5
cdr3_aa: CASSRSGSGGELFF

j_call: TRBJ2-3
v_call: TRBV5-6
cdr3_aa: CASSSLKLAGPDTQYF

j_call: TRBJ2-7
v_call: TRBV5-8
cdr3_aa: CASSLVGVRFYEQYF

j_call: TRBJ1-2
v_call: TRBV4-2
cdr3_aa: CASSQDRGARYGYTF

j_call: TRBJ1-3
v_call: TRBV10-2
cdr3_aa: CASSESTYSGNTIYF

j_call: TRBJ1-3
v_call: TRBV7-2
cdr3_aa: CASSLRGGHGTIYF

j_call: TRBJ2-2
v_call: TRBV27
cdr3_aa: CASSSGLTNTGELFF

j_call: TRBJ1-6
v_call: TRBV4-3
cdr3_aa: CASSQDRGESPLHF

j_call: TRBJ2-1
v_call: TRBV27
cdr3_aa: CASSSGRNSYNEQFF

j_call: TRBJ1-5
v_call: TRBV5-5
cdr3_aa: CASSPGAGPLISNQPQHF

j_call: TRBJ2-1
v_call: TRBV11-2
cdr3_aa: CASTPAGRGNEQFF

j_call: TRBJ1-5
v_call: TRBV6-2/TRBV6-3
cdr3_aa: CASSEWGGIADQPQHF